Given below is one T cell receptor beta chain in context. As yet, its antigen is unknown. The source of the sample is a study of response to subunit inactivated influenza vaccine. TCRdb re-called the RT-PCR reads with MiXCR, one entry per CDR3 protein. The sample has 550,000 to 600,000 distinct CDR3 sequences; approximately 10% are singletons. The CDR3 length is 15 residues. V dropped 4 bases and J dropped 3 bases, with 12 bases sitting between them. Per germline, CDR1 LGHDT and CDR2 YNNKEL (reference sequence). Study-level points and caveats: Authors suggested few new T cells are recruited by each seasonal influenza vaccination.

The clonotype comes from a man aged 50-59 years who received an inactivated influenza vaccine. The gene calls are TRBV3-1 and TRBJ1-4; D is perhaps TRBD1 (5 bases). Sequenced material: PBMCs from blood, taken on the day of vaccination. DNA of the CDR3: TGTGCCAGCAGCCTTCGGGAGGGGTCTAATGAAAAACTGTTTTTT. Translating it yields CASSLREGSNEKLFF.